A selection of T cell receptor beta chains follows, all from one sample in a study of CD8 T cells in ankylosing spondylitis. MiXCR, applied by TCRdb to the 5' RACE reads, yields one record per CDR3 protein. The profile shows some 150,000 distinct CDR3 sequences, roughly 11% of them singletons. Sequencing was carried out using blood, either unsorted or a sorted T cell fraction (not recorded which). These receptors all stem from a female donor with ankylosing spondylitis or in good health (not recorded which). Both conserved end residues are part of each CDR3. Each record gives: J gene, clone size, V gene, D gene, CDR3 DNA, CDR3 protein. A D gene is named only where the DNA matches it firmly. Expanded clones are given a class, and other clones once, few, many or no size at all.

TRBJ1-1	many	TRBV6-6	-	TGTGCCAGCCTGGGGGGTAGGGAGGCTTTCTTT	CASLGGREAFF
TRBJ1-6	many	TRBV5-1	-	TGCGCCAGCAGCTTGGAGGGGTATAATTCACCCCTCCACTTT	CASSLEGYNSPLHF
TRBJ2-1	many	TRBV5-1	TRBD2	TGCGCCAGCAGCTTGGTTCCAGCGGGGGCCAATGAGCAGTTCTTC	CASSLVPAGANEQFF
TRBJ1-5	many	TRBV29-1	-	TGCAGCGGATCAACAGGGCCCCCAGAGGTTTGGCATTTT	CSGSTGPPEVWHF
TRBJ2-5	many	TRBV5-1	-	TGCGCCAGCAGCTCCCAATGGGAGACCCAGTACTTC	CASSSQWETQYF
TRBJ2-7	many	TRBV12-3/TRBV12-4	TRBD1	TGTGCCAGCAGTGGGACAGGGGATAACGAGCAGTACTTC	CASSGTGDNEQYF
TRBJ2-4	many	TRBV3-1	TRBD2	TGTGCCAGCAGCCAAAGGACTAGCGGAGCCAAAAACATTCAGTACTTC	CASSQRTSGAKNIQYF
TRBJ2-1	many	TRBV6-2/TRBV6-3	TRBD2	TGTGCCAGCAGTCGGACTAGCTTCAATGAGCAGTTCTTC	CASSRTSFNEQFF
TRBJ2-5	many	TRBV29-1	-	TGCAGCGTCGGACCAGAAGGGACCCAGTACTTC	CSVGPEGTQYF
TRBJ1-6	-	TRBV5-1	-	TGCGCCAGCAGCCGCATGGGGTGGGATTCACCCCTCCACTTT	CASSRMGWDSPLHF
TRBJ1-5	many	TRBV20-1	-	TGCAGTGCTAGATGGACGGCCAATCAGCCCCAGCATTTT	CSARWTANQPQHF
TRBJ1-2	-	TRBV12-3/TRBV12-4	TRBD1	TGTGCCAGCAGTCAGGGGGCTGATGGCGACACCTTC	CASSQGADGDTF
TRBJ2-1	many	TRBV5-1	TRBD2	TGCGCCAGCAGCGTAGACAAAAGCGGGGGGGAGGTCTTC	CASSVDKSGGEVF
TRBJ1-1	many	TRBV29-1	-	TGCAGCGTTGACCGGCCAGGAGGTACTGAAGCTTTCTTT	CSVDRPGGTEAFF
TRBJ2-1	many	TRBV5-1	-	TGCGCCAGCAGCTTGGGATCAGGGTTCGTCAATGAGCAGTTCTTC	CASSLGSGFVNEQFF
TRBJ2-5	many	TRBV20-1	TRBD2	TGCAGTGCTAGCCCTAGCGGAGGGTACCAAGAGACCCAGTACTTC	CSASPSGGYQETQYF